These 2 T cell receptor beta chains were sequenced from one sample in a study of T cells in localized non-small cell lung cancer. Data came from immunoSEQ multiplex PCR; TCRdb stores just in-frame clones and leaves some out. The sample yields around 36,000 clones, about four fifths seen once. Sequencing used PBMCs, obtained before any cancer treatment. The origin of the receptors is a woman between 35 and 75 years old with stage II squamous cell lung carcinoma.

V usage is TRBV27 and J usage is TRBJ1-3; tentatively, D is TRBD1 (6 bases). The CDR3 is made up of 15 amino acids. Trimming removed 5 bases from V and 7 bases from J, with 18 bases in between. The germline CDR1 and CDR2 sequences are MNHEY and SMNVEV (reference sequence). CDR3 sequence: CASSPSRGGANTIYF. DNA of the CDR3: TGTGCCAGCAGTCCCTCGAGGGGGGGGGCGAACACCATATATTTT.

The rearrangement links TRBV5-1 to TRBJ2-3; D gene unclear. The germline gives CDR1 SGHRS, CDR2 YFSETQ. Trimming removed 4 bases at V and 6 bases at J, with 15 bases between. The CDR3 is 14 amino acids. DNA of the CDR3: TGCGCCAGCAGCAGAGAGAGGCCTGGGGATACGCAGTATTTT. It encodes CASSRERPGDTQYF.